This entry lists 30 T cell receptor beta chains sequenced from one sample in a study of OX40 agonist ivuxolimab in advanced cancers. Assay: immunoSEQ multiplex PCR; the TCRdb copy retains only in-frame clones and omits some. The sample carries 96,000 or so clones, roughly 88% recorded once. The source material was CD4+ or CD8+ T cells sorted from blood, sampled in a trial of the OX40 agonist ivuxolimab. These receptors were obtained from an adult with an advanced solid tumor such as melanoma, head and neck, liver or kidney cancer.

The rearrangement joins TRBV2 to TRBJ2-7, with unresolved D. V lost 7 bases, J lost 4 bases, and 14 bases lay in between. CDR3 length: 13 amino acids. Per germline, CDR1 SNHLY and CDR2 FYNNEI. DNA of the CDR3: TGTGCCAGCAACTCAGCGAAGTTTTACGAGCAGTACTTC. Protein product: CASNSAKFYEQYF.

This clone has only one observation. The chain combines TRBV9 with TRBJ2-1; 7 nucleotides agree with TRBD2. CDR3 length equals 15 residues. J was trimmed by 7 bases and V by 7 bases; bases with no gene match: 14. Looked up from germline, CDR1 is SGDLS and CDR2 is YYNGEE. CDR3 loop: CASGGGSSGPNEQFF. The CDR3 coding sequence is TGTGCCAGCGGAGGCGGATCTAGCGGACCAAATGAGCAGTTCTTC.

V usage is TRBV5-8 and J usage is TRBJ1-3; 7 positions match TRBD1. Germline lookup yields CDR1 SGHTS and CDR2 YDEGEE. Trimming took 4 bases from V and 3 from J; bases not matched to a gene: 10. This CDR3 is built from 16 residues. This CDR3 reads CASSLRRQGGGNTIYF. Written as DNA, the CDR3 is TGTGCCAGCAGCCTCCGCCGACAGGGAGGTGGAAACACCATATATTTT.

The chain combines TRBV27 with TRBJ1-1; D is unresolved. V shed 6 bases and J shed 4 bases, with 12 bases lying between them. The length of the CDR3 is 13 residues. The germline V gene encodes CDR1 MNHEY and CDR2 SMNVEV (reference sequence). The CDR3 coding sequence is TGTGCCAGCAGGAGGTCGGGAGGCACTGAAGCTTTCTTT. Translation gives CASRRSGGTEAFF.

The chain is built from TRBV5-1 and TRBJ2-7, with TRBD1 matching over 7 bases. Germline lookup yields CDR1 SGHRS and CDR2 YFSETQ. The trim removed 5 bases at V and 8 bases at J, leaving 4 bases unmatched. The CDR3 sequence is 11 residues long. CDR3 loop: CASRDRAQQYF. The CDR3 bases are TGCGCCAGCAGAGACAGGGCCCAGCAGTACTTC.

V usage is TRBV9 and J usage is TRBJ2-3; no clear D gene. The germline CDR1 and CDR2 sequences are SGDLS and YYNGEE. V was pared by 4 bases and J by 2 bases, with 8 bases between. This CDR3 comprises 13 residues. The CDR3 is CASSRRSTDTQYF. In nucleotides, the CDR3 is TGTGCCAGCAGCCGCCGTTCCACAGATACGCAGTATTTT.

V and J are TRBV7-2 and TRBJ1-5, with D tentatively TRBD1 (6 bases). V dropped 5 bases and J dropped 3 bases, with 20 bases sitting between them. Germline V gene lookup returns CDR1 SGHTA and CDR2 FQGNSA. The CDR3 has 17 amino acids. CDR3 nucleotides: TGTGCCAGCAGCCATGGCGGCGGCGGGACAATCAATCAGCCCCAGCATTTT. Translated, it gives CASSHGGGGTINQPQHF. Combining the CDR3 with reference TRBV7-2 and TRBJ1-5 gives the whole variable domain GAGVSQSPSNKVTEKGKDVELRCDPISGHTALYWYRQSLGQGLEFLIYFQGNSAPDKSGLPSDRFSAERTGGSVSTLTIQRTQQEDSAVYLCASSHGGGGTINQPQHFGDGTRLSIL.

The chain recombines TRBV18 with TRBJ2-3; D could derive from TRBD1 or TRBD2 (5 bases each). CDR1 is KGHSH, CDR2 LQKENI, per germline. V was clipped by 3 bases and J by 8 bases, with 18 bases between them. This CDR3 is 15 amino acids long. For the CDR3, the DNA is TGTGCCAGCTCACCCGAGCAGGGACCTGAAGTTACGCAGTATTTT. This encodes CASSPEQGPEVTQYF. The full variable domain, its missing parts supplied by reference TRBV18 and TRBJ2-3, is NAGVMQNPRHLVRRRGQEARLRCSPMKGHSHVYWYRQLPEEGLKFMVYLQKENIIDESGMPKERFSAEFPKEGPSILRIQQVVRGDSAAYFCASSPEQGPEVTQYFGPGTRLTVL.

This sequence joins TRBV7-2 and TRBJ2-5, with D possibly TRBD2 on 6 matching bases. Germline lookup yields CDR1 SGHTA and CDR2 FQGNSA. The CDR3 consists of 15 residues. V lost 1 base, J lost 1 base, and 10 bases lay in between. CDR3 region: CASSLGTIAQETQYF. The CDR3 nucleotides are TGTGCCAGCAGCTTAGGGACTATCGCCCAAGAGACCCAGTACTTC.

The rearrangement uses TRBV6-1 and TRBJ1-3; D is ambiguous. The CDR3 is 15 residues long. The germline V gene encodes CDR1 MNHNS and CDR2 SASEGT. V lost 7 bases and J lost 2, with 15 bases in between. The DNA of the CDR3 is TGTGCCAGCAATCTGGGGAGCCATACTGGAAACACCATATATTTT. This sequence encodes CASNLGSHTGNTIYF.

The chain links TRBV30 to TRBJ2-1; D perhaps matches TRBD2 (7 bases). The CDR3 is 14 residues long. Germline values: CDR1 GTSNPN, CDR2 SVGIG (reference sequence). V was trimmed by 0 bases and J by 4 bases, leaving 10 bases between them. This CDR3 is CAWSVGGAYNEQFF. The CDR3 DNA reads as TGTGCCTGGAGTGTAGGGGGGGCTTACAATGAGCAGTTCTTC.

The rearrangement joins TRBV6-5 to TRBJ1-6; D unclear. CDR3 size: 12 residues. CDR1 is MNHEY, CDR2 SVGAGI, per germline. V lost 0 bases to trimming and J lost 8 bases, with 2 bases between them. This CDR3 reads CASSYSYSPLHF. The CDR3 region has the DNA TGTGCCAGCAGTTACTCGTATTCACCCCTCCACTTT.

The chain is built from TRBV14 and TRBJ2-5, with 7 nucleotides matching TRBD2. J gave up 5 bases and V 0 bases, and 12 bases lay outside the gene matches. Germline CDR1 and CDR2: SGHDN and FVKESK. The CDR3 sequence is 17 residues long. CDR3: CASSQDERLAAPETQYF. CDR3 nucleotide sequence: TGTGCCAGCAGCCAAGATGAGAGGCTAGCGGCTCCCGAGACCCAGTACTTC.

This clone was seen a handful of times. V and J are TRBV10-3 and TRBJ1-1; no reliable D call. This CDR3 contains 12 residues. Germline lookup yields CDR1 ENHRY and CDR2 SYGVKD. The V gene lost 11 bases and the J gene lost 2 bases, with 12 bases spanning the gap. CDR3 amino acids: CAAATVNTEAFF. CDR3 bases: TGTGCCGCTGCGACGGTAAACACTGAAGCTTTCTTT.

V gene TRBV18 combines with J gene TRBJ2-3; possibly TRBD2 for D (6 bases). The germline V gene has CDR1 KGHSH and CDR2 LQKENI. Deletions cut 4 bases from V and 5 bases from J, with 13 bases between. The CDR3 loop spans 14 amino acids. The CDR3 loop is CASSQTGREDTQYF. The CDR3 DNA reads TGTGCCAGCTCACAAACGGGGCGGGAAGATACGCAGTATTTT.

This clone appeared a single time. The rearrangement joins TRBV11-3 to TRBJ2-7; either TRBD1 or TRBD2 may supply D (5 bases each). There are 15 residues in the CDR3. V dropped 5 bases and J dropped 5 bases, with 19 bases sitting between them. Looked up from germline, CDR1 is SGHNT and CDR2 is YENEEA. The CDR3 DNA follows: TGTGCCAGCAGCCCCCGGGACGGGCGGCGGAACGAGCAGTACTTC. The encoded protein is CASSPRDGRRNEQYF. The full variable domain, with the rest looked up from reference TRBV11-3 and TRBJ2-7, is EAGVVQSPRYKIIEKKQPVAFWCNPISGHNTLYWYLQNLGQGPELLIRYENEEAVDDSQLPKDRFSAERLKGVDSTLKIQPAELGDSAVYLCASSPRDGRRNEQYFGPGTRLTVT.

Concerning this clone itself: The junction departs from germline at one end; a sequencing error may be responsible. This chain links TRBV9 with TRBJ1-2; 10 nucleotides agree with TRBD1. This CDR3 region has 15 residues. Germline loops: CDR1 SGDLS, CDR2 YYNGEE. The CDR3 protein is CASSVLTGGHYAYTF. CDR3 in DNA: TGTGCCAGCAGCGTCTTGACAGGGGGCCATTATGCCTACACCTTC.

Concerning this clone: A single base separates this from a much larger clone, so it may be a read error. This chain connects TRBV7-9 to TRBJ1-2; a weak D match, TRBD1 (5 bases). Germline V gene data show CDR1 as SEHNR and CDR2 as FQNEAQ (reference sequence). V dropped 3 bases and J dropped 4 bases, with 6 bases sitting between them. This CDR3 has 12 residues. CDR3 bases: TGTGCCAGCAGCTTGGGGACCTATGGCTACACCTTC. Translation gives CASSLGTYGYTF. The full variable domain, in which reference TRBV7-9 and TRBJ1-2 provide the parts outside the CDR3, is DTGVSQNPRHKITKRGQNVTFRCDPISEHNRLYWYRQTLGQGPEFLTYFQNEAQLEKSRLLSDRFSAERPKGSFSTLEIQRTEQGDSAMYLCASSLGTYGYTFGSGTRLTVV.

J is TRBJ2-3 and V is TRBV13; tentatively, D is TRBD2 (6 bases). Per germline, CDR1 PRHDT and CDR2 FYEKMQ (reference sequence). V lost 5 bases, J lost 4 bases, and 13 bases lay in between. The CDR3 is 14 residues long. The CDR3 region is CASSTPTRSDTQYF. CDR3 nucleotide sequence: TGTGCCAGCAGCACTCCGACTAGGTCAGATACGCAGTATTTT.

CDR3: CASSPRTGGSEKLFF. Written as DNA, the CDR3 is TGTGCCAGCAGCCCACGGACAGGGGGTTCAGAAAAACTGTTTTTT. This sequence joins TRBV9 and TRBJ1-4; TRBD1 agrees at 10 bases. CDR1 and CDR2 from the germline V gene are SGDLS and YYNGEE. The CDR3 extends over 15 amino acids. V dropped 4 bases and J dropped 8; count of bases not matched to a gene: 8.

The rearrangement uses TRBV30 and TRBJ2-5, with 7 bases fitting TRBD2. CDR1 is GTSNPN, CDR2 SVGIG, per germline (reference sequence). This CDR3 has 18 residues. V trimming: 2 bases; J trimming: 8 bases; junction bases outside the gene matches: 23. CDR3 nucleotides: TGTGCCTGGAGTTTATTTCGGCCGGGAGGACCCAGGGAGAACACCCAGTACTTC. It translates to CAWSLFRPGGPRENTQYF.

This clone appeared a few times. The chain is built from TRBV11-3 and TRBJ2-3, with D unclear. The V and J ends lost 5 bases and 3 bases respectively, with 6 bases between them. The CDR3 is 12 residues long. CDR1 and CDR2 from the germline V gene are SGHNT and YENEEA. CDR3 DNA sequence: TGTGCCAGCAGCCGGTCGACAGATACGCAGTATTTT. It encodes CASSRSTDTQYF. Filled out from reference TRBV11-3 and TRBJ2-3, the complete variable domain reads EAGVVQSPRYKIIEKKQPVAFWCNPISGHNTLYWYLQNLGQGPELLIRYENEEAVDDSQLPKDRFSAERLKGVDSTLKIQPAELGDSAVYLCASSRSTDTQYFGPGTRLTVL.

This chain joins TRBV5-1 and TRBJ2-5; D not certain. Trimming took off 0 bases at V and 5 bases at J, with 8 bases between the two ends. The CDR3 runs to 13 residues. Germline assignment: CDR1 SGHRS and CDR2 YFSETQ. This chain's CDR3 is CASSLEGLETQYF. CDR3 sequence (DNA): TGCGCCAGCAGCTTGGAAGGGTTGGAGACCCAGTACTTC.

The chain recombines TRBV7-9 with TRBJ1-2; D may be TRBD1 (6 bases). V gave up 3 bases and J gave up 7 bases, with 15 bases separating them. Germline CDR1 SEHNR, CDR2 FQNEAQ (reference sequence). The CDR3 loop spans 14 amino acids. CDR3 sequence: CASSFGQKVSGYTF. DNA of the CDR3: TGTGCCAGCAGCTTTGGACAGAAAGTCTCTGGCTACACCTTC.

Only one count was recorded for this clone. The rearrangement links TRBV9 to TRBJ2-2; TRBD2 matches 9 bases. With V trimmed by 3 bases and J by 1 base, 4 bases remained unmatched. This CDR3 has 16 residues. CDR1 SGDLS and CDR2 YYNGEE come from the germline V gene. The CDR3 DNA is TGTGCCAGCAGCGGGGGTAGCGGGAGGAACACCGGGGAGCTGTTTTTT. Its protein product is CASSGGSGRNTGELFF.

The V and J genes are TRBV9 and TRBJ2-7; D might be TRBD1 or TRBD2, each matching 5 bases. The CDR3 runs to 14 residues. V was pared by 0 bases and J by 3 bases, with 10 bases between. The germline V gene encodes CDR1 SGDLS and CDR2 YYNGEE. The CDR3 DNA reads as TGTGCCAGCAGCGTAGGAGCAGGGAGCTACGAGCAGTACTTC. Amino acid sequence: CASSVGAGSYEQYF.

The rearrangement links TRBV11-3 to TRBJ2-1, with D unresolved. Trimming took off 2 bases at V and 4 bases at J, with 12 bases between the two ends. CDR1 and CDR2 (germline): SGHNT, YENEEA. The CDR3 is 15 residues long. This CDR3 reads CASSLIGLDYNEQFF. CDR3 nucleotides: TGTGCCAGCAGCTTAATCGGGCTGGATTACAATGAGCAGTTCTTC.

The chain carries TRBV5-1 and TRBJ2-7, with D possibly TRBD2 on 6 matching bases. The germline V gene has CDR1 SGHRS and CDR2 YFSETQ. The CDR3 consists of 14 residues. The V and J ends lost 4 bases and 4 bases respectively, with 15 bases between them. For the CDR3, the DNA is TGCGCCAGCAGCGAGGGACTCCTAGGGTACGAGCAGTACTTC. Residues: CASSEGLLGYEQYF.

The chain has TRBV7-2 and TRBJ1-5, with D maybe TRBD1 (5 bases). This CDR3 is 16 amino acids long. Germline CDR1 SGHTA, CDR2 FQGNSA. V shed 2 bases and J shed 4 bases, with 15 bases lying between them. CDR3 in DNA: TGTGCCAGCAGCTTATTCGCCAGGGCTAAAAATCAGCCCCAGCATTTT. This translates into CASSLFARAKNQPQHF.

This rearrangement joins TRBV4-1 to TRBJ2-1; D not certain. V was clipped by 4 bases and J by 9 bases, with 10 bases between them. Per germline, CDR1 MGHRA and CDR2 YSYEKL. The CDR3 has 12 amino acids. CDR3 amino acids: CASSRSRGEQFF. CDR3 coding DNA: TGCGCCAGCAGCCGGAGTAGAGGTGAGCAGTTCTTC.